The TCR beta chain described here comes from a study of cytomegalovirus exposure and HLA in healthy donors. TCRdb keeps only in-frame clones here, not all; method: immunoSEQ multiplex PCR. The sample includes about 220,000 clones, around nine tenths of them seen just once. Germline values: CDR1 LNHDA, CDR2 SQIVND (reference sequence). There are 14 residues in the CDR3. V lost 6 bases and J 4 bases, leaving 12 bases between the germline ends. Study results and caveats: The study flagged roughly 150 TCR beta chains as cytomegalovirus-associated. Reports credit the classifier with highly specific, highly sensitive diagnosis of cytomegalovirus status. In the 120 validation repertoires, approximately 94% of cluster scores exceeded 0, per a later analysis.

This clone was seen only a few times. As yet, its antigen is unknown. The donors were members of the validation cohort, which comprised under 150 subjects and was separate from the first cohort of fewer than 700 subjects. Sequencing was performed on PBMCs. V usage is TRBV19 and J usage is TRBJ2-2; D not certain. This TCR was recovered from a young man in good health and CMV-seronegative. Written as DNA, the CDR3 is TGTGCCAGTAGCCTAATTAGGAGCACCGGGGAGCTGTTTTTT. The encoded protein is CASSLIRSTGELFF.